This T cell receptor (beta chain) stems from a study of OX40 agonist ivuxolimab in advanced cancers. Study as a whole: Ivuxolimab, an agonistic anti-OX40 (CD134) antibody, was given to patients. Every 2 weeks, ivuxolimab was infused into the patients intravenously at between 0.01 and 10 mg/kg.

Method: immunoSEQ multiplex PCR; TCRdb's copy keeps in-frame clones and lacks some. This sample yields about 40,000 clones, of which approximately 86% are seen a single time; 20% to 25% belongs to the top ten. Study-wide results and limits: At doses 0.1 to 3.0 mg/kg, CD4+ and CD8+ clones expanded.

The ends lost 4 bases at V and 3 bases at J; junction bases unmatched: 7. The V gene's germline CDR1 is SGHTS and CDR2 YDEGEE. The CDR3 covers 15 residues. On this clone: Its antigen is not known.

The chain uses TRBV5-8 and TRBJ1-2; 9 bases agree with TRBD1. The origin of this receptor is an adult with an advanced solid tumor such as melanoma, head and neck, liver or kidney cancer. The sequencing here drew on CD4+ or CD8+ T cells sorted from blood, taken in a trial of the OX40 agonist ivuxolimab. CDR3: CASSGYRGRDYGYTF. The CDR3 DNA reads as TGTGCCAGCAGCGGCTACAGGGGGCGCGACTATGGCTACACCTTC.